This T cell receptor beta chain was profiled in a study of shared clonotypes between healthy human individuals (dated by TCRdb to the early 2020s). Context from the whole study: A couple of women and a few men aged 18 to 49 years were included in the cohort. Leukapheresis yielded between about 0.8 and 8.9 billion PBMCs per donor. Per donor, three plates each were used for CD4 naive and CD4 memory, two for CD8 naive, and one for CD8 memory. To increase sequencing depth and limit assay-specific biases, TCR repertoire library preparation and sequencing were carried out by different laboratories using diverse techniques. To estimate repertoire size and how much clonotype sharing occurs between individuals, the study deeply sequenced the blood TCR repertoires of several healthy adults. On the study overall, not on this receptor specifically: Pairwise subsampling indicated that sequencing depth was expected to affect the degree of clonotype sharing among donors. The genetic and exposure-history diversity represented was limited by the small number of donors. Even with the large sequencing depth, rarefaction of the sorted-subset datasets indicated that sequencing was incomplete. Around 5.4% of naive CD4, approximately 3.7% of naive CD8, approximately 2% of memory CD4, and 0.35% to 0.5% of memory CD8 clonotypes were shared across several donors. Compared with non-shared clonotypes, clonotypes shared by all four sorted-subset donors had higher generation probabilities. Naive subsets generally had larger estimated clonotype richness than memory subsets. Sampling was limited to blood, and TCR repertoires in tissue likely differ from TCR repertoires in blood.

The donors were healthy, HIV-negative adults with no recently reported acute infections or vaccinations. All donors were Caucasian adults living in Nashville, Tennessee, USA. CD4+ T cells were enriched by magnetic negative selection; naive cells were then positively selected on CD45RA, and the negative fraction formed the memory subset. Blood was obtained by leukapheresis, after which PBMCs were separated by Ficoll-Histopaque density gradient centrifugation and cryopreserved in liquid nitrogen vapor phase. Purity and quantity of every magnetically sorted T cell population were checked by analytical flow cytometry. Each sorted fraction had its genomic DNA isolated and then quantified by UV absorbance on a Nanodrop 2000c. The CDR3, from cysteine to phenylalanine, totals 13 residues. The DNA shown is the 39-base CDR3, in frame from base 1. The germline ends are 19 bases apart after V is trimmed by 10 bases and J by 7 bases. CDR1 and CDR2 are drawn from the germline V gene: ENHRY, SYGVKD.

Comments on this clone: This clone's antigen is unknown. Per-base quality was not reported, and no clone a single base away is much larger than it.

TCR CDR3 regions were amplified from genomic DNA by multiplex PCR using the deep immunoSEQ assay. Genomic DNA extracted from each cell subset was distributed evenly over all wells of several immunoSEQ 96-well plates, and each plate served as one replicate. For sorted subsets, approximately 210 ng of genomic DNA, equivalent to around 30,000 T cell genomes, went into each replicate PCR. Purified libraries were quantified with a Qubit 3.0 fluorometer, sized on a Bioanalyzer 2100, and re-quantified with the KAPA Library Quantification kit. Each immunoSEQ 96-well plate was sequenced on its own single-read 150-cycle Illumina NextSeq 550 flow cell. The study's own analysis went as follows. Because the immunoSEQ output held only junctional sequences and lacked quality scores, the filtering could not match the filtering applied to full-length reads. To assign V/J genes and CDR3, sequences were annotated using PyIR, a Python wrapper for IgBLAST v1.9, with IMGT germline references. Reads were removed for weak V/J assignments (E-value above 1e-6), missing CDR3, stop codons, out-of-frame junctions, or ambiguous translated residues. V3J clonotypes were defined as sequences sharing the same inferred V gene, J gene, and CDR3 amino acid sequence. Percentage overlap between repertoires was computed as shared unique clonotypes divided by the size of the smaller repertoire. Three approaches were used to assess repertoire richness: RTK rarefaction, the Chao1 estimator, and Recon v2.1 estimates of unobserved clonotypes. Generation probabilities were computed with OLGA for all TCRbeta clonotypes obtained by the gDNA method from several donors. TCRdb obtained this table from immuneACCESS and retained in-frame rearrangements with V and J assigned. These tables miss some clones; where compared with another copy, unresolved V genes account for less than half of the shortfall, and the remainder is unexplained. V, J and clone size reflect that table, while D and trimming were determined from the DNA. For this sample there are around 1.6 million clones; 95% to 99% appear just once. The ten largest clones take up roughly 0.42% of the sample.

In this chain, TRBV10-3 is recombined with TRBJ1-2; TRBD1 is a possible D gene, resting on 6 matching bases. The clonotype was recovered from a man aged 30-40 years in good health. Input material: naive CD4+ T cells sorted from blood. The intended sense of this specimen's cell subset or site label: CD45RA+ positively selected. The CDR3 reads as follows: CATSIGGIGGYTF. The DNA sequence follows: TGTGCCACAAGCATCGGGGGCATCGGTGGCTACACCTTC.